This TCR beta chain was identified in a study of T cell responses to AZD1222 COVID-19 vaccine. Study-wide results and limits: Donors skewed white British and female; clonal diversity was possibly underestimated.

In the case of this clone: The antigen is unknown.

The table came from immunoSEQ multiplex PCR; TCRdb's copy has only in-frame clones and leaves some out. The data contain under 300,000 clones, more than 80% of them seen just once; the ten biggest clones take up 0.55%. The clonotype originates from an adult in good health. This material consisted of peripheral blood, taken on day 0 of AZD1222 vaccination.

This CDR3 reads CATEDRRNTEAFF. The DNA for the CDR3 is TGTGCCACCGAAGACAGGAGGAACACTGAAGCTTTCTTT. The chain employs TRBV24-1 and TRBJ1-1, with a tentative D call TRBD1 (6 bases). Germline CDR1 and CDR2: KGHDR and SFDVKD. V was clipped by 9 bases and J by 1 base, with 11 bases between them. This CDR3 spans 13 amino acids.